The present TCR beta chain was sequenced within a study of PD-L1 blockade in urothelial cancer. Study-level background: Patients with male sex and bladder-origin urothelial cancer accounted for about 85% of the 29 enrolled. Blood samples had a median of about 140,000 T cells, 75,000 to 90,000 unique TCRs, and clonality roughly 0.08. Prior regimens of chemotherapy numbered 0 to 3 per patient.

Time point: pretreatment peripheral blood. Per patient, between 1 and 8 samples were collected at pretreatment and on-treatment time points. This CDR3 is 13 amino acids long. Germline V gene lookup returns CDR1 SGHVS and CDR2 FQNEAQ. Trimming cost V 2 bases and J 9 bases, with 14 bases left between them. Sequencing was performed with immunoSEQ multiplex PCR; in TCRdb, only in-frame clones are kept and a portion is missing. The data contain some 100,000 clones, around 90% of them seen just once; the ten biggest clones take up roughly 0.97%. The material sequenced was PBMCs, taken around atezolizumab (anti-PD-L1) treatment. This chain uses TRBV7-8 with TRBJ2-7; D is undetermined. The sequence was collected from a woman of 80 years or more with urothelial cancer. CDR3: CASSLPPASVQYF. The CDR3 DNA reads TGTGCCAGCAGCTTACCGCCTGCTTCGGTGCAGTACTTC.